This T cell receptor beta chain was captured by sequencing in a study of PD-L1 blockade in urothelial cancer. At the level of the study: After treatment start, blood was analyzed at 3 weeks (second dose) and at 6 weeks.

Time point defined: pretreatment peripheral blood. Sequenced by immunoSEQ multiplex PCR; TCRdb stores in-frame clones only, minus some. The data show some 100,000 clones, with roughly 90% seen just once and about 1% held by the top ten. Per the germline V gene, CDR1 is SGHVS and CDR2 is FQNEAQ. The CDR3 is made up of 13 amino acids. The junction had 13 bases not matched to a gene; V was cut back by 6 bases and J by 14 bases. The TCR originated in a woman older than 75 with urothelial cancer. Material: PBMCs, obtained around atezolizumab (anti-PD-L1) treatment. This chain uses TRBV7-8 with TRBJ2-1, with 7 bases fitting TRBD2. In DNA form, the CDR3 reads TGTGCCAGCAGACGCCGATCGGGGCTAGCGGAGTTCTTC. Its protein product is CASRRRSGLAEFF.